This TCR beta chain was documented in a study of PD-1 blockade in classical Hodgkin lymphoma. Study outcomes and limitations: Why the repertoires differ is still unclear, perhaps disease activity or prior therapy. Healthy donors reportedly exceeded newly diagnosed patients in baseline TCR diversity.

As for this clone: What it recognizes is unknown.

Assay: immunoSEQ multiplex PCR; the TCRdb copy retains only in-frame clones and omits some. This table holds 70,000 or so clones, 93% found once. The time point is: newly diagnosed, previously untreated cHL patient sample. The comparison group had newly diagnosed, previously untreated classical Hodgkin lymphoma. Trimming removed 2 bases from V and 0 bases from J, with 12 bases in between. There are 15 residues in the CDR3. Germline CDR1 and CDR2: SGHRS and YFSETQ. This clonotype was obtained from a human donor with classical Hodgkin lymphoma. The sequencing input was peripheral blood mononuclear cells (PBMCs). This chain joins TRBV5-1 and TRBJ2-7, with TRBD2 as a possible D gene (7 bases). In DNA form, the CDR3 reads TGCGCCAGCAGCTTCCAGGGGACTACCTCCTACGAGCAGTACTTC. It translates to CASSFQGTTSYEQYF.